Listed below are T cell receptor beta chains from one sample, sequenced in a study of CXCR3-negative and CXCR3-positive naive CD8 T cells. From the 5' RACE reads, TCRdb lists one entry per CDR3 protein and no DNA. The table lists 100,000 to 150,000 distinct CDR3 sequences, with nearly 0.5% in the top ten. The sample was naive CXCR3- CD8+ T cells from blood. These receptors were obtained from a human donor in good health. Some clones in this sample may be carry-over from other donors' samples. CDR3s include the opening cysteine and the closing phenylalanine or tryptophan.

V gene: TRBV7-3; J gene: TRBJ2-1; CDR3 protein: CASSVTGPHNDEQFF
V gene: TRBV19; J gene: TRBJ2-2; CDR3 protein: CASSRYPQGTGELFF
V gene: TRBV7-9; J gene: TRBJ2-7; CDR3 protein: CASSLPGNPYEQYF
V gene: TRBV20-1; J gene: TRBJ2-7; CDR3 protein: CSARDYRGGTYEQYF
V gene: TRBV4-3; J gene: TRBJ1-1; CDR3 protein: CASRGTGEAFF
V gene: TRBV12-3/TRBV12-4; J gene: TRBJ1-2; CDR3 protein: CASSLAGTGNYGYTF
V gene: TRBV21-1; J gene: TRBJ2-7; CDR3 protein: CASSKAPSYEQYF
V gene: TRBV15; J gene: TRBJ2-1; CDR3 protein: CATGTRVHNEQFF
V gene: TRBV7-9; J gene: TRBJ2-5; CDR3 protein: CASSRPSRETQYF
V gene: TRBV6-6; J gene: TRBJ1-2; CDR3 protein: CASSSRGLGYTF
V gene: TRBV2; J gene: TRBJ2-7; CDR3 protein: CASSGQSYEQYF
V gene: TRBV29-1; J gene: TRBJ2-3; CDR3 protein: CSVEDTQQGDTQYF
V gene: TRBV28; J gene: TRBJ2-5; CDR3 protein: CASSSPDGQAQETQYF
V gene: TRBV28; J gene: TRBJ2-3; CDR3 protein: CASSPRQEPTDTQYF
V gene: TRBV28; J gene: TRBJ1-4; CDR3 protein: CASSFNRNTANEKLFF
V gene: TRBV7-2; J gene: TRBJ2-3; CDR3 protein: CASSLGLAVLTDTQYF
V gene: TRBV9; J gene: TRBJ1-4; CDR3 protein: CASSAGEGEKLFF
V gene: TRBV10-3; J gene: TRBJ2-7; CDR3 protein: CAITWGYEQYF
V gene: TRBV6-5; J gene: TRBJ2-3; CDR3 protein: CASSYRLGLEADTQYF
V gene: TRBV29-1; J gene: TRBJ2-2; CDR3 protein: CSVFGNTGELFF
V gene: TRBV27; J gene: TRBJ2-2; CDR3 protein: CASSGGLAGWELFF
V gene: TRBV12-3/TRBV12-4; J gene: TRBJ2-7; CDR3 protein: CASSPPTGRYEQYF
V gene: TRBV28; J gene: TRBJ2-1; CDR3 protein: CASIGLAGPRWFF
V gene: TRBV4-3; J gene: TRBJ1-5; CDR3 protein: CASSIDWNNQPQHF
V gene: TRBV7-9; J gene: TRBJ2-7; CDR3 protein: CASSLGQFEQYF
V gene: TRBV6-1; J gene: TRBJ2-5; CDR3 protein: CASSYPGTSGGTQETQYF
V gene: TRBV20-1; J gene: TRBJ2-1; CDR3 protein: CSASPGNRVINEQFF
V gene: TRBV13; J gene: TRBJ2-7; CDR3 protein: CASSATSGVISYEQYF
V gene: TRBV27; J gene: TRBJ2-2; CDR3 protein: CASSLRGEVTGELFF
V gene: TRBV15; J gene: TRBJ2-7; CDR3 protein: CATSRETGGAAYEQYF
V gene: TRBV29-1; J gene: TRBJ2-7; CDR3 protein: CSVEDPSGQGSSYEQYF
V gene: TRBV29-1; J gene: TRBJ2-1; CDR3 protein: CSVRTPDSSYNEQFF
V gene: TRBV4-1; J gene: TRBJ2-7; CDR3 protein: CASSQWVTYEQYF
V gene: TRBV24-1; J gene: TRBJ2-1; CDR3 protein: CATAPGQSSYNEQFF
V gene: TRBV7-3; J gene: TRBJ2-6; CDR3 protein: CASSQSGGLYLGANVLTF
V gene: TRBV7-2; J gene: TRBJ2-7; CDR3 protein: CASSFGQWEYEQYF
V gene: TRBV6-5; J gene: TRBJ2-1; CDR3 protein: CASSTPGHRIYNEQFF
V gene: TRBV28; J gene: TRBJ2-2; CDR3 protein: CASRATGLSGEVFF
V gene: TRBV13; J gene: TRBJ1-1; CDR3 protein: CASSLRTITEAFF
V gene: TRBV12-3/TRBV12-4; J gene: TRBJ1-1; CDR3 protein: CASSLTLGTVNTEAFF
V gene: TRBV12-3/TRBV12-4; J gene: TRBJ2-7; CDR3 protein: CASSEGTSYEQYF
V gene: TRBV5-1; J gene: TRBJ1-1; CDR3 protein: CASSLASPGSTEAFF
V gene: TRBV3-1; J gene: TRBJ2-3; CDR3 protein: CASRPSGASTDTQYF
V gene: TRBV7-9; J gene: TRBJ1-1; CDR3 protein: CASSAQGPREAFF
V gene: TRBV29-1; J gene: TRBJ2-1; CDR3 protein: CSVGPGGGRAYNEQFF
V gene: TRBV9; J gene: TRBJ2-5; CDR3 protein: CASSQDRKETQYF
V gene: TRBV9; J gene: TRBJ2-2; CDR3 protein: CASSVVMGELFF
V gene: TRBV7-9; J gene: TRBJ2-1; CDR3 protein: CASSGETSGAPNNEQFF
V gene: TRBV20-1; J gene: TRBJ2-7; CDR3 protein: CSARVTDRVTNLREQYF
V gene: TRBV4-3; J gene: TRBJ1-2; CDR3 protein: CASSSSDRGPHGYTF
V gene: TRBV28; J gene: TRBJ2-7; CDR3 protein: CASSAWLAGGSYEQYF
V gene: TRBV7-9; J gene: TRBJ1-2; CDR3 protein: CASSLVTAVYGYTF